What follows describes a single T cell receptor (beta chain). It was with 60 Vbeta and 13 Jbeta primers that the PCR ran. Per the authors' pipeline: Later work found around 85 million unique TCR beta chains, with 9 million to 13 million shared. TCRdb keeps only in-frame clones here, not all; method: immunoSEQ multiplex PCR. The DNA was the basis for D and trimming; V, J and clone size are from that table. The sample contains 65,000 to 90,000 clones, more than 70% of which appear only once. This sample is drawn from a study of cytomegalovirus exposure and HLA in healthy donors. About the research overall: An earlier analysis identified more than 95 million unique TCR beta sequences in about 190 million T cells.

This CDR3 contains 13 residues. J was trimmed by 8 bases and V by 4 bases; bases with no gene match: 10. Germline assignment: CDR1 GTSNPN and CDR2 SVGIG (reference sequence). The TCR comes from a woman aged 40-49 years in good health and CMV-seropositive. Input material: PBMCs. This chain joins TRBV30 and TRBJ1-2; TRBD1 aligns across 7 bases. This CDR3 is CAWIGQVLGGYTF. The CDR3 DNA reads TGTGCCTGGATCGGACAGGTGCTGGGCGGCTACACCTTC.